This T cell receptor (beta chain) derives from a study of blood T cell repertoires in COVID-19. The CDR3 has 13 residues. Germline CDR1 is KGHSH and CDR2 is LQKENI. Losses at the gene ends were 6 bases for V and 7 bases for J; bases not matched to a gene: 9. Original handling: From reference gene primer amplification, estimates of nucleated cell counts were derived. Here immunoSEQ multiplex PCR was the method, and the copy in TCRdb shows in-frame clones only, minus some. From that table come the V and J calls and clone size; the DNA was used to work out D and trimming. The table includes around 130,000 clones, around 85% detected once.

Sequencing used peripheral blood. This clonotype was sampled from a human donor in a cohort sampled during active COVID-19. V and J are TRBV18 and TRBJ2-7, with 7 bases matching TRBD2. CDR3 coding DNA: TGTGCCAGCTCGCTAATCAGGGAGGGAGAGCAGTACGTC. It specifies CASSLIREGEQYV.